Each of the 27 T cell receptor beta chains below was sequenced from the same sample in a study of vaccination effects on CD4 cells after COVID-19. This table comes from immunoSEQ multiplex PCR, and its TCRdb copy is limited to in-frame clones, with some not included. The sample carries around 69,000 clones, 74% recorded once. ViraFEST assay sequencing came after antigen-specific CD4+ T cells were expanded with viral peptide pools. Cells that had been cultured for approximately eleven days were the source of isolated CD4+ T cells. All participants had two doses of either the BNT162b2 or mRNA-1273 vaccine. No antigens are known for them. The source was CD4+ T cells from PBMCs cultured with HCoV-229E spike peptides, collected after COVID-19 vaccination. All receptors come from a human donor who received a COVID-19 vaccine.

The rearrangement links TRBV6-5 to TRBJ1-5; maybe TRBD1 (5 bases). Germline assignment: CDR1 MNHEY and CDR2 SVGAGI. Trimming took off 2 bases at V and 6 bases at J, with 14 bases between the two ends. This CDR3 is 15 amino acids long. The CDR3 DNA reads TGTGCCAGCAGTTACGATATGCAGGGCAGTCAGCCCCAGCATTTT. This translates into CASSYDMQGSQPQHF.

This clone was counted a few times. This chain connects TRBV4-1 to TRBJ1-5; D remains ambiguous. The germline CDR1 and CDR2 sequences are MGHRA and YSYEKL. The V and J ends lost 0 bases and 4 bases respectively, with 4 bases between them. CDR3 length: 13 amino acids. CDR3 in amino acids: CASSQDRNQPQHF. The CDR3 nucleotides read TGCGCCAGCAGCCAAGACCGTAATCAGCCCCAGCATTTT.

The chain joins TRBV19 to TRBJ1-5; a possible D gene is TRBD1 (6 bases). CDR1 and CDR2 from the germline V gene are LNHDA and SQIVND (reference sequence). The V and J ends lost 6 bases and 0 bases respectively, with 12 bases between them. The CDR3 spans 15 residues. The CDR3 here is CASRVQGISNQPQHF. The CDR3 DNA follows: TGTGCCAGTAGAGTACAGGGAATTAGCAATCAGCCCCAGCATTTT.

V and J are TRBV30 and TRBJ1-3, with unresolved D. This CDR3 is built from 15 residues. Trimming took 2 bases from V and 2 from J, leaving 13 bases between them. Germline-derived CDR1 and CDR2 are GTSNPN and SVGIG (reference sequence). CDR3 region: CAWSPHPQTGNTIYF. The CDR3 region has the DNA TGTGCCTGGAGTCCCCACCCTCAAACTGGAAACACCATATATTTT.

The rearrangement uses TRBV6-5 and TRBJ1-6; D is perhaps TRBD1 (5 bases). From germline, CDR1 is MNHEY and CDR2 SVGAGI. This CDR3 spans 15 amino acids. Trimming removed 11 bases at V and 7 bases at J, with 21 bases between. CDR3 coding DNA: TGTGCCGGCACCGTCATGGCAGGGAAGAATTCACCCCTCCACTTT. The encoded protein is CAGTVMAGKNSPLHF.

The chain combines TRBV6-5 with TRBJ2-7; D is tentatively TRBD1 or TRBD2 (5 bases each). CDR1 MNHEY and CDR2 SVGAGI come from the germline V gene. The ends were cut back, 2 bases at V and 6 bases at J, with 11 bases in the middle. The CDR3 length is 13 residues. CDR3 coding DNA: TGTGCCAGCAGTTACGCTGGGACGGGCGAGCAGTACGTC. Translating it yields CASSYAGTGEQYV.

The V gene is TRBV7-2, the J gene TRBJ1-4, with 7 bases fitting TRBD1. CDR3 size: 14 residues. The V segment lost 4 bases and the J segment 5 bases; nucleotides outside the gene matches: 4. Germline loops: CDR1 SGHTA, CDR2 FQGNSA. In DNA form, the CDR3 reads TGTGCCAGCAGCTGGGACAGTTCGAATGAAAAACTGTTTTTT. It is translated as CASSWDSSNEKLFF.

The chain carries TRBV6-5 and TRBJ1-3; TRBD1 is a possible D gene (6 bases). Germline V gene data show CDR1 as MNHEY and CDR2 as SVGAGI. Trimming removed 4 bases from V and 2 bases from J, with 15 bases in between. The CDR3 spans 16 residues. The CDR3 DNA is TGTGCCAGCAGTTCCCTACAGGGAGTCCCTGGAAACACCATATATTTT. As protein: CASSSLQGVPGNTIYF.

This CDR3 is CASSIEATVRTPLHF. The DNA for the CDR3 is TGTGCCAGTAGTATAGAGGCGACAGTCCGCACACCCCTCCACTTT. This chain connects TRBV19 to TRBJ1-6; weak D call: TRBD1 (5 bases). There are 15 residues in the CDR3. The germline V gene encodes CDR1 LNHDA and CDR2 SQIVND (reference sequence). The germline V and J ends were trimmed by 0 bases and 11 bases, with 14 bases remaining between them. Combining the CDR3 with reference TRBV19 and TRBJ1-6 gives the whole variable domain DGGITQSPKYLFRKEGQNVTLSCEQNLNHDAMYWYRQDPGQGLRLIYYSQIVNDFQKGDIAEGYSVSREKKESFPLTVTSAQKNPTAFYLCASSIEATVRTPLHFGNGTRLTVT.

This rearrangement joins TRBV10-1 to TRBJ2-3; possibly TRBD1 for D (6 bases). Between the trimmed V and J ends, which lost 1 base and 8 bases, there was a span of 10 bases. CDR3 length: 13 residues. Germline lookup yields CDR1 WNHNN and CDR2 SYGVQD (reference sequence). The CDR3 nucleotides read TGCGCCAGCAGTGAGTACAGGGTTGGTACGCAGTATTTT. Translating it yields CASSEYRVGTQYF.

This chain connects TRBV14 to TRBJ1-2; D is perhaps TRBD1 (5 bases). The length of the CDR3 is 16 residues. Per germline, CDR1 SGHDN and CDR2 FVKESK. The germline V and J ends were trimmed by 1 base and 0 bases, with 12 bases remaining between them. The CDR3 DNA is TGTGCCAGCAGCCAAGTAACAGCGGGACCTAACTATGGCTACACCTTC. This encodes CASSQVTAGPNYGYTF.

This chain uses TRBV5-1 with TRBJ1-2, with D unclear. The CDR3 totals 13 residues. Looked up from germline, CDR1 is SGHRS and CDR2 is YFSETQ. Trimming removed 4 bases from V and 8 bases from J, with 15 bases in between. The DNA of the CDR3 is TGCGCCAGCAGCGCATCGAAGGATTGGGGCTACACCTTC. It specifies CASSASKDWGYTF.

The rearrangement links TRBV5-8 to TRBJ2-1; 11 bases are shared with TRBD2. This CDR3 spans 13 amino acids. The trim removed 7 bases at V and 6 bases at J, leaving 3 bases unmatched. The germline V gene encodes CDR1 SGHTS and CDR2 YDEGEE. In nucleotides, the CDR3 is TGTGCCAGCCCGGGACTAGCGGTCAATGAGCAGTTCTTC. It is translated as CASPGLAVNEQFF.

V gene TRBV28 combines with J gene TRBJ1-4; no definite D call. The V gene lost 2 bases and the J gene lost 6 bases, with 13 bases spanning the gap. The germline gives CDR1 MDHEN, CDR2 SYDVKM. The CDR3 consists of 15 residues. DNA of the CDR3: TGTGCCAGCAGTTTAAGGGCACGGGATGATGAAAAACTGTTTTTT. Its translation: CASSLRARDDEKLFF.

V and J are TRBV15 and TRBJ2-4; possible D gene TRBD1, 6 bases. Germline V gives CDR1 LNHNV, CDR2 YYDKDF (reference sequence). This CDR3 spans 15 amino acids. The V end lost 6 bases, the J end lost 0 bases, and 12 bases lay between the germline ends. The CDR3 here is CATSNRQVAKNIQYF. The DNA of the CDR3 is TGTGCCACCAGTAATCGACAGGTAGCCAAAAACATTCAGTACTTC.

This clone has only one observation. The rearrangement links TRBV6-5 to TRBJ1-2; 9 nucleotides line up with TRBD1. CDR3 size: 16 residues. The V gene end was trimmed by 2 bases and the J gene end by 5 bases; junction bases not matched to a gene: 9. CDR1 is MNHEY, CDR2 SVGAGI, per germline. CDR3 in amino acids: CASSYDGTGSGYGYTF. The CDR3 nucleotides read TGTGCCAGCAGTTACGACGGGACAGGGAGTGGGTATGGCTACACCTTC.

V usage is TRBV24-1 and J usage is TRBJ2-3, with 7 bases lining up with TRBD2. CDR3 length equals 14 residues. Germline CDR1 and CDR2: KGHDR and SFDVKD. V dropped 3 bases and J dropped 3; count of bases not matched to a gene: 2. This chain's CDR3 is CATSDGGGTDTQYF. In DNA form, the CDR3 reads TGTGCCACCAGTGATGGCGGGGGAACAGATACGCAGTATTTT.

The CDR3 region has the DNA TGCGCCAGCAGCTTGTCCCCGGGACAGGAAGTAGTACTAACTGAAGCTTTCTTT. Residues: CASSLSPGQEVVLTEAFF. The chain carries TRBV5-1 and TRBJ1-1; 8 bases are shared with TRBD1. The ends lost 1 base at V and 5 bases at J; junction bases unmatched: 16. The CDR3 is 18 amino acids. Looked up from germline, CDR1 is SGHRS and CDR2 is YFSETQ.

The DNA of the CDR3 is TGTGCCAGCAGGCTGGGGGGAGACACTGAAGCTTTCTTT. Protein sequence: CASRLGGDTEAFF. The chain recombines TRBV11-1 with TRBJ1-1; a weak D match, TRBD1 (5 bases). Germline lookup yields CDR1 SGHAT and CDR2 FQDESV (reference sequence). The CDR3 is 13 amino acids. V dropped 6 bases and J dropped 3 bases, with 11 bases sitting between them.

Here the CDR3 reads CASSHRGRRETQYF. In nucleotides, the CDR3 is TGTGCCAGTAGTCATCGCGGGCGGCGAGAGACCCAGTACTTC. The chain combines TRBV19 with TRBJ2-5, with D possibly TRBD2 on 5 matching bases. The CDR3 is 14 residues long. V shed 5 bases and J shed 4 bases, with 14 bases lying between them. Per germline, CDR1 LNHDA and CDR2 SQIVND (reference sequence).

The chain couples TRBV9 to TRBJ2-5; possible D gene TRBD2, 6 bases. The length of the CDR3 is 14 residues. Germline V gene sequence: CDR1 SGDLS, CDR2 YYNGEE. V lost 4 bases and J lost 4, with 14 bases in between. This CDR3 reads CASSLSLGGETQYF. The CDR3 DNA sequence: TGTGCCAGCAGCCTATCCCTCGGGGGAGAGACCCAGTACTTC.

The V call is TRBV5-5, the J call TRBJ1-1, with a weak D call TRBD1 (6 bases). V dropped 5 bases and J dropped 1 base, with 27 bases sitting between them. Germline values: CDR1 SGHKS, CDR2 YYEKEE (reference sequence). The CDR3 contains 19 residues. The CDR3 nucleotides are TGTGCCAGCAGTTCGGGGGGTGTAGGGGGAGTTCGGCCGAACACTGAAGCTTTCTTT. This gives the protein CASSSGGVGGVRPNTEAFF.

CDR3 nucleotide sequence: TGTGCCAGCAGTTACGGGGGTAGTGGGCAGCCCCAGCATTTT. Translated: CASSYGGSGQPQHF. The rearrangement links TRBV6-5 to TRBJ1-5; tentative D call: TRBD1 (5 bases). V was pared by 2 bases and J by 7 bases, with 12 bases between. The CDR3 is 14 amino acids. CDR1 and CDR2 from the germline V gene are MNHEY and SVGAGI.

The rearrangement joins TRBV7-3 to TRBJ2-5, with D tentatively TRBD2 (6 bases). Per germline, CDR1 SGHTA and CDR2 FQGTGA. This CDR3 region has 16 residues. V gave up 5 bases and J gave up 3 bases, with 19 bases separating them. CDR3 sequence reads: CASSQKGGFAKETQYF. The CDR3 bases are TGTGCCAGCAGCCAAAAAGGAGGGTTTGCGAAAGAGACCCAGTACTTC.

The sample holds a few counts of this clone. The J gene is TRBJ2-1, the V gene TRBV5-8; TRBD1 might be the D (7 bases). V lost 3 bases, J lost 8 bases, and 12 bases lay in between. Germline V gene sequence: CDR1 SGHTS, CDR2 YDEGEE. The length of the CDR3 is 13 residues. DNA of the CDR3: TGTGCCAGCAGCTACGCCAGGGGGGATGAGCAGTTCTTC. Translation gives CASSYARGDEQFF.

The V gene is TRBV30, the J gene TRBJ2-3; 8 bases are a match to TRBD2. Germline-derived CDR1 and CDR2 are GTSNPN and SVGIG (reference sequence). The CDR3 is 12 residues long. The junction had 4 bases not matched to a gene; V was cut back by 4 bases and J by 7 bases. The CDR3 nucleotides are TGTGCCTGGACGGGGGGGGCTTATACGCAGTATTTT. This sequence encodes CAWTGGAYTQYF.

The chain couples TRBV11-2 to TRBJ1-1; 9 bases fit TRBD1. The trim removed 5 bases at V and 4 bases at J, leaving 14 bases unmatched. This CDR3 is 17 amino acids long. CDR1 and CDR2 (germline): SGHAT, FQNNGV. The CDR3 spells CASSASPGQGRFTEAFF. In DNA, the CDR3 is TGTGCCAGCAGCGCCTCACCGGGACAGGGAAGATTCACTGAAGCTTTCTTT.